This TCR beta chain stems from a study of cytomegalovirus exposure and HLA in healthy donors. Study-wide results and limits: Among the CMV-associated chains, a few were confirmed in vitro as specific for CMV antigens. A later analysis found first-cohort TCR clusters tended to co-occur in the 130 or so validation repertoires.

Data came from immunoSEQ multiplex PCR; TCRdb stores just in-frame clones and leaves some out. The sample has around 220,000 clones, 70% to 90% seen once. A word on this clone: What it binds is not known.

The sequenced sample consisted of PBMCs. The source is a woman between 18 and 30 years old in good health and CMV-seronegative.

The chain's CDR3 is CASSQAREGVGELFF. The CDR3 DNA follows: TGTGCCAGCAGCCAAGCGCGGGAGGGGGTCGGGGAGCTGTTTTTT. The chain employs TRBV6-6 and TRBJ2-2; 9 bases fit TRBD2. The V gene's germline CDR1 is MNHNY and CDR2 SVGAGI (reference sequence). The CDR3 has 15 residues. Unmatched junction bases numbered 9, after V lost 6 bases and J lost 7 bases.